A single sample is the source of the 13 T cell receptor beta chains below, sequenced in a study of a mutant IDH1 vaccine in newly diagnosed glioma. The data were produced by immunoSEQ multiplex PCR, yet TCRdb's version contains in-frame clones alone and is incomplete. The table includes about 46,000 clones, 65% to 85% detected once. Which antigens these TCRs recognize remains unknown. The sample's time point: week 47, end of study. Doses of 300 ug of mutant IDH1 20-mer peptide were given with topical imiquimod. The input for sequencing was PBMCs, taken from a glioma patient whose treatment included an IDH1 peptide vaccine. These receptors originate from a woman in her 30s with glioma. Some clones in this sample may be carry-over from other donors' samples.

The rearrangement links TRBV7-3 to TRBJ2-7; the D is unclear. Germline V gives CDR1 SGHTA, CDR2 FQGTGA. The CDR3 contains 12 residues. The V and J ends lost 1 base and 2 bases respectively, with 3 bases between them. The CDR3 DNA follows: TGTGCCAGCAGCTTAATTGCCTACGAGCAGTACTTC. Protein: CASSLIAYEQYF.

V and J are TRBV7-6 and TRBJ2-2; 7 bases are a match to TRBD2. V lost 0 bases, J lost 5 bases, and 12 bases stayed unmatched. This CDR3 is built from 18 residues. Germline loops: CDR1 SGHVS, CDR2 FNYEAQ. The CDR3 DNA is TGTGCCAGCAGCTTAGCGCTCCCGGGGGGAACAGATACCGGGGAGCTGTTTTTT. This encodes CASSLALPGGTDTGELFF. The variable domain in full, completed from reference TRBV7-6 and TRBJ2-2, reads GAGVSQSPRYKVTKRGQDVALRCDPISGHVSLYWYRQALGQGPEFLTYFNYEAQQDKSGLPNDRFSAERPEGSISTLTIQRTEQRDSAMYRCASSLALPGGTDTGELFFGEGSRLTVL.

This clone came up once. The chain recombines TRBV27 with TRBJ1-5; TRBD1 is a possible D gene (6 bases). Germline values: CDR1 MNHEY, CDR2 SMNVEV (reference sequence). The CDR3 sequence is 14 residues long. V was trimmed by 5 bases and J by 7 bases, leaving 15 bases between them. The CDR3 spells CASSIGTPDQPQHF. Here the CDR3 DNA reads TGTGCCAGCAGTATCGGGACACCCGACCAGCCCCAGCATTTT.

V is TRBV19 and J is TRBJ1-2; D gene uncertain. The CDR3 is made up of 14 amino acids. The V and J ends lost 1 base and 6 bases respectively, with 12 bases between them. Germline values: CDR1 LNHDA, CDR2 SQIVND (reference sequence). In DNA form, the CDR3 reads TGTGCCAGTAGTATAGTGGGGTTGAGGGATGGCTACACCTTC. The encoded protein is CASSIVGLRDGYTF.

The chain recombines TRBV27 with TRBJ2-1, with 10 bases lining up with TRBD2. The CDR3 loop spans 15 amino acids. Germline lookup yields CDR1 MNHEY and CDR2 SMNVEV (reference sequence). The trim removed 3 bases at V and 3 bases at J, leaving 2 bases unmatched. The CDR3 nucleotides are TGTGCCAGCAGTTTCCAGCGGGAGGGCTACAATGAGCAGTTCTTC. Translating gives CASSFQREGYNEQFF.

V and J are TRBV11-3 and TRBJ1-1, with D hard to call. The germline V gene encodes CDR1 SGHNT and CDR2 YENEEA. The CDR3 sequence is 14 residues long. Deletions cut 3 bases from V and 1 base from J, with 9 bases between. The chain's CDR3 is CASSFAVRNTEAFF. Written as DNA, the CDR3 is TGTGCCAGCAGCTTCGCAGTAAGGAACACTGAAGCTTTCTTT. Based on the CDR3 plus reference TRBV11-3 and TRBJ1-1, the full variable domain is EAGVVQSPRYKIIEKKQPVAFWCNPISGHNTLYWYLQNLGQGPELLIRYENEEAVDDSQLPKDRFSAERLKGVDSTLKIQPAELGDSAVYLCASSFAVRNTEAFFGQGTRLTVV.

The rearrangement joins TRBV11-3 to TRBJ2-5, with 12 nucleotides matching TRBD1. V was pared by 4 bases and J by 5 bases, with 14 bases of the junction left unmatched. CDR1 and CDR2 from the germline V gene are SGHNT and YENEEA. The CDR3 extends over 18 amino acids. In DNA, the CDR3 is TGTGCCAGCAGCTCGACCCCGTACCGGGACAGGGGGCGCGAGACCCAGTACTTC. As protein: CASSSTPYRDRGRETQYF.

J is TRBJ2-7 and V is TRBV14; D remains ambiguous. CDR1 SGHDN and CDR2 FVKESK come from the germline V gene. The CDR3 is made up of 13 amino acids. The V end lost 0 bases, the J end lost 5 bases, and 8 bases lay between the germline ends. The CDR3 spells CASSQERGDEQYF. CDR3 nucleotides: TGTGCCAGCAGCCAAGAAAGAGGTGACGAGCAGTACTTC.

The chain uses TRBV5-6 and TRBJ2-4; TRBD2 agrees at 8 bases. The CDR3 sequence is 12 residues long. V gave up 1 base and J gave up 16 bases; unmatched junction bases: 7. Looked up from germline, CDR1 is SGHDT and CDR2 is YYEEEE. The CDR3 spells CASSLKGLEEYF. The CDR3 DNA is TGTGCCAGCAGCTTGAAGGGACTAGAAGAATACTTC.

The chain carries TRBV4-1 and TRBJ2-5; 10 nucleotides match TRBD2. The junction had 5 bases not matched to a gene; V was cut back by 5 bases and J by 5 bases. CDR1 MGHRA and CDR2 YSYEKL come from the germline V gene. The CDR3 spans 14 residues. The CDR3 spells CASSSLSGRETQYF. The CDR3 nucleotides are TGCGCCAGCAGCTCCCTTAGCGGGAGGGAGACCCAGTACTTC.

V and J are TRBV14 and TRBJ2-3, with a tentative D call TRBD2 (5 bases). The CDR3 runs 13 residues. With 6 bases removed from V and 3 bases from J, the gap between germline ends came to 10 bases. Germline-derived CDR1 and CDR2 are SGHDN and FVKESK. The CDR3 is CASRELGTDTQYF. CDR3 DNA sequence: TGTGCCAGCAGGGAACTAGGAACAGATACGCAGTATTTT. The whole variable domain, filled in from reference TRBV14 and TRBJ2-3, reads EAGVTQFPSHSVIEKGQTVTLRCDPISGHDNLYWYRRVMGKEIKFLLHFVKESKQDESGMPNNRFLAERTGGTYSTLKVQPAELEDSGVYFCASRELGTDTQYFGPGTRLTVL.

The J gene is TRBJ1-2, the V gene TRBV29-1; 12 bases line up with TRBD1. V trimming: 6 bases; J trimming: 8 bases; junction bases outside the gene matches: 10. The CDR3 is made up of 14 amino acids. Germline lookup yields CDR1 SQVTM and CDR2 ANQGSEA. CDR3 DNA sequence: TGCAGCGTCCCTAAGGGACAGGGGGCGCGAGGCTACACCTTC. Protein sequence: CSVPKGQGARGYTF.

This clone appeared a single time. J is TRBJ2-1 and V is TRBV5-6, with a weak D call TRBD1 (6 bases). V lost 2 bases and J lost 10, with 10 bases in between. The CDR3 is made up of 12 amino acids. Germline CDR1 is SGHDT and CDR2 is YYEEEE. The CDR3 DNA is TGTGCCAGCAGCTTTCCAGGGGAGGAGCAGTTCTTC. It specifies CASSFPGEEQFF.